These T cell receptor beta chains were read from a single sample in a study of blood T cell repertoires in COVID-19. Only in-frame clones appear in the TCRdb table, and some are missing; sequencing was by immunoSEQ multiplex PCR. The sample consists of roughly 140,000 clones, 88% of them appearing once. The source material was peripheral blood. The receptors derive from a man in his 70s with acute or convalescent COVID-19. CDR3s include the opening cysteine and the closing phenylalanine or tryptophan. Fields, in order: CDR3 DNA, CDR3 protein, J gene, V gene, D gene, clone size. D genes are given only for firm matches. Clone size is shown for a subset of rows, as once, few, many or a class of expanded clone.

DNA: TGCGCCAGCAGCCGACAGGAGAACACTGAAGCTTTCTTT
CDR3: CASSRQENTEAFF
J: TRBJ1-1
V: TRBV4-1
D: NA
size: NA

DNA: TGTGCCAGTAGTGACAGGGGGCGATCGGGCACTGAAGCTTTCTTT
CDR3: CASSDRGRSGTEAFF
J: TRBJ1-1
V: TRBV19
D: TRBD1
size: NA

DNA: TGTGCCAGCAGTGAAGCGGGGGGGCCCTACAATGAGCAGTTCTTC
CDR3: CASSEAGGPYNEQFF
J: TRBJ2-1
V: TRBV6-1
D: NA
size: NA

DNA: TGTGCCAGTTCGCGGACTAGCGGGAACTACGAGCAGTACTTC
CDR3: CASSRTSGNYEQYF
J: TRBJ2-7
V: TRBV19
D: TRBD2
size: NA

DNA: TGTGCCAGCACACCAGGGCCAGGGGCTCCGGGCGTCGGGCAGTACTTC
CDR3: CASTPGPGAPGVGQYF
J: TRBJ2-5
V: TRBV5-8
D: NA
size: NA

DNA: TGTGCCAGCAGTCCGGGACACTCTGGAAACACCATATATTTT
CDR3: CASSPGHSGNTIYF
J: TRBJ1-3
V: TRBV6-5
D: NA
size: NA

DNA: TGCGCCAGCAGCTTTAGCGGGAATGGGGTCACCGGGGAGCTGTTTTTT
CDR3: CASSFSGNGVTGELFF
J: TRBJ2-2
V: TRBV5-1
D: TRBD2
size: once

DNA: TGTGCCAGCAGTTGGCGCACACCAGGGGGTCCCTCAACTAATGAAAAACTGTTTTTT
CDR3: CASSWRTPGGPSTNEKLFF
J: TRBJ1-4
V: TRBV27
D: TRBD1
size: NA

DNA: TGCGCCAGCAGCGGGCAGGGGTCCACTAATGAAAAACTGTTTTTT
CDR3: CASSGQGSTNEKLFF
J: TRBJ1-4
V: TRBV5-1
D: NA
size: once

DNA: TGTGCCAGCAGCCAACAGGGGATCGGTAATTCACCCCTCCACTTT
CDR3: CASSQQGIGNSPLHF
J: TRBJ1-6
V: TRBV7-8
D: TRBD1
size: NA

DNA: TGTGCCAGTCGGCCCGGGACACCTAATTCACCCCTCCACTTT
CDR3: CASRPGTPNSPLHF
J: TRBJ1-6
V: TRBV19
D: NA
size: NA

DNA: TGTGCCAGCAGCCTGCTTGGGGCAGGGCGGAACTATGGCTACACCTTC
CDR3: CASSLLGAGRNYGYTF
J: TRBJ1-2
V: TRBV7-2
D: NA
size: NA

DNA: TGTGCCAGCAGCTCCAATTTGGGACAGACAAACATTCAGTACTTC
CDR3: CASSSNLGQTNIQYF
J: TRBJ2-4
V: TRBV7-9
D: TRBD1
size: NA

DNA: TGCGCCAGCAGCTCTCGAGGAGCCGGGGTCGAGGACTTC
CDR3: CASSSRGAGVEDF
J: TRBJ2-5
V: TRBV5-1
D: NA
size: NA

DNA: TGTGCCAGCAGCCCCGGGGTGAGCCCTTCACCCCTCCACTTT
CDR3: CASSPGVSPSPLHF
J: TRBJ1-6
V: TRBV27
D: NA
size: NA

DNA: TGTGCCAGCAGCTTAGTTGTAGCGGTTAACAATGAGCAGTTCTTC
CDR3: CASSLVVAVNNEQFF
J: TRBJ2-1
V: TRBV7-2
D: NA
size: NA

DNA: TGCGCCAGCAGCGACGGACTGATCTCTGGAAACACCATATATTTT
CDR3: CASSDGLISGNTIYF
J: TRBJ1-3
V: TRBV5-1
D: NA
size: once

DNA: TGTGCCATCAGCCGGACAGTGGATACCGATGGCTACACCTTC
CDR3: CAISRTVDTDGYTF
J: TRBJ1-2
V: TRBV10-3
D: NA
size: few

DNA: TGTGCCAGCAGCCAAGGGACAGCCTCACTCTACGAGCAGTACTTC
CDR3: CASSQGTASLYEQYF
J: TRBJ2-7
V: TRBV3-1/TRBV3-2
D: NA
size: NA

DNA: TGTGCCATCAGTGACGGGGTTTCTAATGAAAAACTGTTTTTT
CDR3: CAISDGVSNEKLFF
J: TRBJ1-4
V: TRBV10-3
D: NA
size: NA

DNA: TGTGCCAGCAGTGAGGGGGCGTGGGCTGAAGCTTTCTTT
CDR3: CASSEGAWAEAFF
J: TRBJ1-1
V: TRBV3-1/TRBV3-2
D: TRBD1
size: NA

DNA: TGTGCCAGCAGCTTGGGCCTACAGGGACACACTGAAGCTTTCTTT
CDR3: CASSLGLQGHTEAFF
J: TRBJ1-1
V: TRBV5-5
D: NA
size: NA

DNA: TGTGCCAGCAGCTTATGGGCTAGCGGGGCTAGCACAGATACGCAGTATTTT
CDR3: CASSLWASGASTDTQYF
J: TRBJ2-3
V: TRBV7-2
D: TRBD2
size: NA

DNA: TGTGCCAGCAGTGAAGGAAAGGTGGTGGGGGGGCGCGATGAAGCTTTCTTT
CDR3: CASSEGKVVGGRDEAFF
J: TRBJ1-1
V: TRBV6-1
D: NA
size: NA

DNA: TGTGCCAGCAGTCGACAGGGGGCGGGCTATGGCTACACCTTC
CDR3: CASSRQGAGYGYTF
J: TRBJ1-2
V: TRBV2
D: TRBD1
size: NA

DNA: TGTGCCAGCAGCCAGGCGGGAGTCTCCTATAATTCACCCCTCCACTTT
CDR3: CASSQAGVSYNSPLHF
J: TRBJ1-6
V: TRBV3-1/TRBV3-2
D: NA
size: NA

DNA: TGTGCCAGCAGGGGACAGGGTATATCCTACGAGCAGTACTTC
CDR3: CASRGQGISYEQYF
J: TRBJ2-7
V: TRBV28
D: TRBD1
size: NA

DNA: TGTGCCAGCAGTAGAAACGGGATCTGGGCTTTCTTT
CDR3: CASSRNGIWAFF
J: TRBJ1-1
V: TRBV27
D: NA
size: NA

DNA: TGTGCCAGTACCCACCGGCAGGGGGCTGTTAATGAAAAACTGTTTTTT
CDR3: CASTHRQGAVNEKLFF
J: TRBJ1-4
V: TRBV19
D: TRBD1
size: NA

DNA: TGTGCCAGCTCACTATCCGGGACAGGGGGACTAGCCAAAAACATTCAGTACTTC
CDR3: CASSLSGTGGLAKNIQYF
J: TRBJ2-4
V: TRBV18
D: TRBD1
size: once

DNA: TGTGCCAGCAGCCCAACCGGGACAGGGTGGCATGAGCAGTTCTTC
CDR3: CASSPTGTGWHEQFF
J: TRBJ2-1
V: TRBV13
D: TRBD1
size: once

DNA: TGTGCCAGCAGCGACCGGGGGAGCGGGAGGTACCAAGAGACCCAGTACTTC
CDR3: CASSDRGSGRYQETQYF
J: TRBJ2-5
V: TRBV7-2
D: TRBD2
size: NA

DNA: TGTGCCAGCAGCTCCGGGACTAGCGGAAGCTACGAGCAGTACTTC
CDR3: CASSSGTSGSYEQYF
J: TRBJ2-7
V: TRBV7-3
D: TRBD2
size: NA

DNA: TGTGCCAGTATAGGGGGACTAGCGGCCCCCGAGGGGGCCGGGGAGCTGTTTTTT
CDR3: CASIGGLAAPEGAGELFF
J: TRBJ2-2
V: TRBV19
D: TRBD2
size: NA

DNA: TGTGCCATCAGTGACGAATACAGGGGCACAGATACGCAGTATTTT
CDR3: CAISDEYRGTDTQYF
J: TRBJ2-3
V: TRBV10-3
D: NA
size: NA

DNA: TGCGCCAGCAGCTTGACTAGCGGGGGCGGACGAGATACGCAGTATTTT
CDR3: CASSLTSGGGRDTQYF
J: TRBJ2-3
V: TRBV5-1
D: TRBD2
size: NA

DNA: TGTGCCAGCAGTTTTCGGGGGTCGAGTCAGCCCCAGCATTTT
CDR3: CASSFRGSSQPQHF
J: TRBJ1-5
V: TRBV27
D: NA
size: NA

DNA: TGTGCCAGCAGCGTAGCTGTGTCCCGGGGCAATGAGCAGTTCTTC
CDR3: CASSVAVSRGNEQFF
J: TRBJ2-1
V: TRBV9
D: NA
size: NA

DNA: TGTGCCAGCAGTAGGGGGACAGGAGGGTACACCGGGGAGCTGTTTTTT
CDR3: CASSRGTGGYTGELFF
J: TRBJ2-2
V: TRBV6-6
D: TRBD1
size: NA

DNA: TGTGCCATCAGTGGCGGGGGGCCCACAGATACGCAGTATTTT
CDR3: CAISGGGPTDTQYF
J: TRBJ2-3
V: TRBV10-3
D: TRBD2
size: NA

DNA: TGTGCCAGCAGCTCGTTGAGGGACAATGAGCAGTTCTTC
CDR3: CASSSLRDNEQFF
J: TRBJ2-1
V: TRBV11-2
D: NA
size: once

DNA: TGTGCCAGCAGCTCACAGGGTTACGAGCAGTACTTC
CDR3: CASSSQGYEQYF
J: TRBJ2-7
V: TRBV5-5
D: NA
size: few

DNA: TGCGCCAGCAGCCAAGGGACAGGGGGATCACCCCTCCACTTT
CDR3: CASSQGTGGSPLHF
J: TRBJ1-6
V: TRBV4-1
D: TRBD1
size: NA

DNA: TGTGCTAGTGGTGCCCATGGCGGGGAAGGGGCAGATACGCAGTATTTT
CDR3: CASGAHGGEGADTQYF
J: TRBJ2-3
V: TRBV12-5
D: NA
size: NA

DNA: TGTGCCAGCAGCCCGTCCGGGATAGCCGCAGATACGCAGTATTTT
CDR3: CASSPSGIAADTQYF
J: TRBJ2-3
V: TRBV5-4
D: NA
size: once

DNA: TGCGCCAGCAGGGGGCAGGAAGATAATTCACCCCTCCACTTT
CDR3: CASRGQEDNSPLHF
J: TRBJ1-6
V: TRBV5-1
D: NA
size: NA

DNA: TGTGCCAGCAGCCCCAGACAGGGCCAGCCCCAGCATTTT
CDR3: CASSPRQGQPQHF
J: TRBJ1-5
V: TRBV7-8
D: TRBD1
size: many

DNA: TGTGCCAGCTCACCAGACAGGGACCGGGAGCTGTTTTTT
CDR3: CASSPDRDRELFF
J: TRBJ2-2
V: TRBV18
D: TRBD1
size: NA

DNA: TGTGCCAGCAACAGGGGGAACACTGAAGCTTTCTTT
CDR3: CASNRGNTEAFF
J: TRBJ1-1
V: TRBV7-9
D: TRBD1
size: NA

DNA: TGTGCTAGTGGTTTGCAGGCCCCCACGACAGTTTTTCAAGAGACCCAGTACTTC
CDR3: CASGLQAPTTVFQETQYF
J: TRBJ2-5
V: TRBV12-5
D: NA
size: NA

DNA: TGTGCCAGCAGTTTATCGGGGGGACAGGGGAATGAAAAACTGTTTTTT
CDR3: CASSLSGGQGNEKLFF
J: TRBJ1-4
V: TRBV27
D: TRBD1
size: NA

DNA: TGTGCCAGCAGTGGGGGACATACCGCGAACACCGGGGAGCTGTTTTTT
CDR3: CASSGGHTANTGELFF
J: TRBJ2-2
V: TRBV6-1
D: NA
size: NA

DNA: TGTGCCAGCACCCGACAGGGGAATGGCGGGAGGGGATATTGGGAGACCCAGTACTTC
CDR3: CASTRQGNGGRGYWETQYF
J: TRBJ2-5
V: TRBV5-4
D: NA
size: NA